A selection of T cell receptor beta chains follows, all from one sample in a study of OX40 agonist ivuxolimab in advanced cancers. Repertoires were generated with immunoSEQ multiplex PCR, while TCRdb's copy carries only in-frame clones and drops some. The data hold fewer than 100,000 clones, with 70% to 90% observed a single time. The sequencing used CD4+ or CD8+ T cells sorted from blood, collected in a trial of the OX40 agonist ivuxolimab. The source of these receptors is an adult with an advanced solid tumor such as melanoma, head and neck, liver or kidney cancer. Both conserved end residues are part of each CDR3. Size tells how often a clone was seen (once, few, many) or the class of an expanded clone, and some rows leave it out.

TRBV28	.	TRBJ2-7	CASRGGTGPYEQYF
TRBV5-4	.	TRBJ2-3	CASSLGEPSLWTDTQYF
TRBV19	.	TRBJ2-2	CASSTWTDNTGELFF
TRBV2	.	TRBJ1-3	CASKQESSGNTIYF
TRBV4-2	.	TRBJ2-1	CASSQDRLAFYNEQFF
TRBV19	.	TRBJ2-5	CASSPGKGQETQYF
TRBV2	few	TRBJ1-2	CASSEARRGENTF
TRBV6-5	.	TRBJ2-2	CASRGLAGELFF
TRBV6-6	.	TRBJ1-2	CASSSGTDTGYTF
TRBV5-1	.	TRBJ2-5	CASSLAATGAQETQYF
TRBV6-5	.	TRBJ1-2	CASSVPGIGYTF
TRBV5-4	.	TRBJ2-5	CASSLGSGVFQETQYF
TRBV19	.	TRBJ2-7	CASRAVGDNNYEQYF
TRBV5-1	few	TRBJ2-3	CASRRSSGGSSTDTQYF
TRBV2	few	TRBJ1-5	CASRISNQPQHF
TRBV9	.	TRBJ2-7	CASSSYRGVDEQYF
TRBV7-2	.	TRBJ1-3	CASSLARGNTIYF
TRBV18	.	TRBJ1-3	CASSPPTGASGNTIYF
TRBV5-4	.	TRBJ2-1	CASSLRQGQDEQFF
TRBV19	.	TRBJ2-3	CASSILRSPDTQYF
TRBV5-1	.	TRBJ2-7	CASTGQLYSYEQYF
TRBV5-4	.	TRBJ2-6	CASSNPQDGANVLTF
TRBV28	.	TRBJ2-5	CASINPSLPETQYF
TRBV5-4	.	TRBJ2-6	CASSAGTGSRVSANVLTF
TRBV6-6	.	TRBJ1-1	CASSSFGGGTEAFF
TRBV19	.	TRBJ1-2	CASSTSGTGENYGYTF
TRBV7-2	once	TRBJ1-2	CASSQFPGDGYTF
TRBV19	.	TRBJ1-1	CASSIDGLEAFF
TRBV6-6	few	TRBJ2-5	CASTRRYQETQYF
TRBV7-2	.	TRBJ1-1	CASSSDSIAEAFF
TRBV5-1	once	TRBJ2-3	CASSLASGGAIDTQYF
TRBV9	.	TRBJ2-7	CASRIRQGSFYEQYF
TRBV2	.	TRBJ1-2	CASSYYREGGYTF
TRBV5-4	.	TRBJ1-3	CASSSQVGRATEGNTIYF
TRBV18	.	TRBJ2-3	CASSPPTGLASRQYF
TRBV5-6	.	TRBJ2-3	CASSANKGRIADTQYF
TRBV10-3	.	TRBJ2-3	CAISDPTGSDTQYF
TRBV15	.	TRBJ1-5	CATSSPPGQHHSNQPQHF
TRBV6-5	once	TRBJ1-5	CASSYSWTGRQPQHF
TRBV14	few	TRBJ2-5	CASQQGNQETQYF
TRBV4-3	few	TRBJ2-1	CASSQGHGGDEQFF
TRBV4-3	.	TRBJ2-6	CASSQDPVSGANVLTF
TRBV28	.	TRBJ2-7	CASSLSGPGVHEQYF
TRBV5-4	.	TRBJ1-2	CASSLGGEANYGYTF
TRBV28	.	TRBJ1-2	CASSLEGQGAGRTAF
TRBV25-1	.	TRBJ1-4	CASSEFGAGDYEKLFF
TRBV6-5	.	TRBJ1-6	CASSLRQTNSPLHF
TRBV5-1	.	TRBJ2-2	CASSVGVGNTGELFF
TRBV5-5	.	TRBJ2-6	CASSLGPSGANVLTF
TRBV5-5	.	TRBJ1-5	CASSQNLQGINQPQHF
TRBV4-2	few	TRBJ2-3	CASSQLVGEADTQYF